These T cell receptor beta chains were read from a single sample in a study of cytomegalovirus exposure and HLA in healthy donors. The table came from immunoSEQ multiplex PCR; TCRdb's copy has only in-frame clones and leaves some out. The table lists over 150,000 clones, around 90% of them singletons, with 3% to 3.5% in the top ten. The sequenced sample consisted of PBMCs. The origin of the receptors is a woman in her late teens or twenties in good health and CMV-seropositive. Each CDR3 is given with its conserved first and last residue. D genes are given only for firm matches. Only some rows state a clone size, as once, few, many or a class for expanded clones.

J: TRBJ1-5
D: NA
V: TRBV15
size: NA
DNA: TGTGCCACCAGCAGAGACCACCTGAGCAGGGTGGGCAATCAGCCCCAGCATTTT
CDR3: CATSRDHLSRVGNQPQHF

J: TRBJ2-3
D: TRBD1
V: TRBV5-1
size: NA
DNA: TGCGCCAGCAGCCGCGACAGGGGCACAGATACGCAGTATTTT
CDR3: CASSRDRGTDTQYF

J: TRBJ2-7
D: NA
V: TRBV6-5
size: NA
DNA: TGTGCCAGCAGTTACTCGACAGCCACCTCCTACGAGCAGTACTTC
CDR3: CASSYSTATSYEQYF

J: TRBJ2-3
D: TRBD2
V: TRBV4-3
size: NA
DNA: TGCGCCAGCAGCCAAGCGCCTAGCGGGAGTAAGACAGATACGCAGTATTTT
CDR3: CASSQAPSGSKTDTQYF

J: TRBJ2-1
D: TRBD2
V: TRBV30
size: NA
DNA: TGTGCCTGGAGTTACGGGGGGGCTACCTACAATGAGCAGTTCTTC
CDR3: CAWSYGGATYNEQFF

J: TRBJ2-1
D: TRBD2
V: TRBV6-5
size: once
DNA: TGTGCCAGCCGGTTTAGCGGGAGCCCCTACAATGAGCAGTTCTTC
CDR3: CASRFSGSPYNEQFF

J: TRBJ1-1
D: NA
V: TRBV28
size: once
DNA: TGTGCCAGCTGTGCGGTTGGTAAGTTGATGAACACTGAAGCTTTCTTT
CDR3: CASCAVGKLMNTEAFF

J: TRBJ2-2
D: NA
V: TRBV30
size: NA
DNA: TGTGCCTGGAGTGTCAGCGGGGAGCTGTTTTTT
CDR3: CAWSVSGELFF

J: TRBJ2-3
D: TRBD2
V: TRBV4-2
size: NA
DNA: TGTGCCAGCAGCCAAGAACCTCCAACCAGCGGGGGACGTACAGATACGCAGTATTTT
CDR3: CASSQEPPTSGGRTDTQYF

J: TRBJ2-7
D: TRBD2
V: TRBV27
size: NA
DNA: TGTGCCAGCAGCCGACTAGCGGAAACCTACGAGCAGTACTTC
CDR3: CASSRLAETYEQYF

J: TRBJ2-5
D: TRBD1
V: TRBV19
size: NA
DNA: TGTGCCAGTAGTATAGATTCCAGGGGGGAGACCCAGTACTTC
CDR3: CASSIDSRGETQYF

J: TRBJ2-3
D: TRBD1
V: TRBV2
size: NA
DNA: TGTGCCAGCAGTGAAACAGGGGTCGCAGATACGCAGTATTTT
CDR3: CASSETGVADTQYF

J: TRBJ2-6
D: TRBD2
V: TRBV7-2
size: NA
DNA: TGTGCCAGCAGCCCCCAGAGGGGACTACTCTCTGGGGCCAACGTCCTGACTTTC
CDR3: CASSPQRGLLSGANVLTF

J: TRBJ1-1
D: NA
V: TRBV30
size: NA
DNA: TGTGCCTGGAGAGCACAGTTGAACACTGAAGCTTTCTTT
CDR3: CAWRAQLNTEAFF

J: TRBJ2-2
D: TRBD2
V: TRBV27
size: NA
DNA: TGTGCCAGCAGTAGAGCGGGAGGGCCCGGGGAGCTGTTTTTT
CDR3: CASSRAGGPGELFF

J: TRBJ2-7
D: TRBD2
V: TRBV10-3
size: NA
DNA: TGTGCCATCACCTCGACTAGCGGATCCACCGCCTACGAGCAGTACTTC
CDR3: CAITSTSGSTAYEQYF

J: TRBJ2-1
D: TRBD1
V: TRBV5-8
size: once
DNA: TGTGCCAGCAGCTTAAGGACAGGGGGACTTGGCGAGCAGTTCTTC
CDR3: CASSLRTGGLGEQFF

J: TRBJ2-5
D: NA
V: TRBV4-1
size: NA
DNA: TGCGCCAGCAGCCAAGAAGGGGGGGGTAGGGTCCCTAGGTACTTC
CDR3: CASSQEGGGRVPRYF

J: TRBJ1-3
D: NA
V: TRBV10-3
size: NA
DNA: TGTGCCATCAGTGCCGGGACAACTTACACCATATATTTT
CDR3: CAISAGTTYTIYF

J: TRBJ2-7
D: NA
V: TRBV19
size: NA
DNA: TGTGCCAGTAGTAATCCGAGGGGGAACTACGAGCAGTACTTC
CDR3: CASSNPRGNYEQYF

J: TRBJ2-7
D: TRBD1
V: TRBV14
size: NA
DNA: TGTGCCAGCAGCCGGGAGAAGACCAGGGGGCGCCACGAGCAGTACTTC
CDR3: CASSREKTRGRHEQYF

J: TRBJ1-5
D: NA
V: TRBV9
size: NA
DNA: TGTGCCAGCAGCGCCGACGCAGGGTTGAGTCAGCCCCAGCATTTT
CDR3: CASSADAGLSQPQHF

J: TRBJ1-3
D: TRBD1
V: TRBV27
size: NA
DNA: TGTGCCAGCAGTTCCGGGGACAGTGGAAACACCATATATTTT
CDR3: CASSSGDSGNTIYF

J: TRBJ2-3
D: NA
V: TRBV5-1
size: once
DNA: TGCGCCAGCAGCCCCCCCGCGCAGGGCCCCACAGATACGCAGTATTTT
CDR3: CASSPPAQGPTDTQYF

J: TRBJ1-2
D: NA
V: TRBV18
size: NA
DNA: TGTGCCAGCTCGCGGGACGGCAACTATGGCTACACCTTC
CDR3: CASSRDGNYGYTF

J: TRBJ2-7
D: TRBD1
V: TRBV19
size: NA
DNA: TGTGCGACAGGGATGGCCTACGAGCAGTACTTC
CDR3: CATGMAYEQYF

J: TRBJ1-2
D: NA
V: TRBV2
size: once
DNA: TGTGCCAGCAGTGAAGCGTCAGGGTTTAGCGGCTACACCTTC
CDR3: CASSEASGFSGYTF

J: TRBJ2-7
D: NA
V: TRBV2
size: NA
DNA: TGTGCCAGTCGGAGGGGGCCCTACGAGCAGTACTTC
CDR3: CASRRGPYEQYF

J: TRBJ2-2
D: TRBD2
V: TRBV5-1
size: NA
DNA: TGCGCCAGCAGCTTGACTAGCGGGAGCACCGGGGAGCTGTTTTTT
CDR3: CASSLTSGSTGELFF

J: TRBJ1-4
D: TRBD1
V: TRBV4-1
size: NA
DNA: TGCGCCAGCAGCATCCGGACAGGGGCTCTGGTGACTAATGAAAAACTGTTTTTT
CDR3: CASSIRTGALVTNEKLFF

J: TRBJ2-2
D: TRBD1
V: TRBV7-2
size: once
DNA: TGTGCCAGCAGCTTAATACAGGGGGGACCCGGGGAGCTGTTTTTT
CDR3: CASSLIQGGPGELFF

J: TRBJ2-3
D: TRBD1
V: TRBV7-9
size: once
DNA: TGTGCCAGCAGCTATACCGGGACAGGGGGCGCAGATACGCAGTATTTT
CDR3: CASSYTGTGGADTQYF